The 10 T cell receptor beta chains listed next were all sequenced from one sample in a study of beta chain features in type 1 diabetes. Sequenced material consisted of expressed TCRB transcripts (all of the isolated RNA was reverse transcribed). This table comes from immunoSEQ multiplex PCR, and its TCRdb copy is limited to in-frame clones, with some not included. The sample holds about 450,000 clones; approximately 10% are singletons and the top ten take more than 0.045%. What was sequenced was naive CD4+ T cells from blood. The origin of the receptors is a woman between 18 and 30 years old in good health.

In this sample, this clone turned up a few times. CDR3 coding DNA: TGTGCCAGCAGCACCTTCGCAGGGTTCTACGAGCAGTACTTC. Protein sequence: CASSTFAGFYEQYF. The J gene is TRBJ2-7, the V gene TRBV7-2, with D tentatively TRBD1 (5 bases). Germline lookup yields CDR1 SGHTA and CDR2 FQGNSA. The CDR3 is 14 residues long. Between the trimmed V and J ends, which lost 5 bases and 3 bases, there was a span of 14 bases.

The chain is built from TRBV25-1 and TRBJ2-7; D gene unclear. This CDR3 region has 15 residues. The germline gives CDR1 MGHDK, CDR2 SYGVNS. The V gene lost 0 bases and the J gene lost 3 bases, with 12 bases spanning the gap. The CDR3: CASSEYRAGGYEQYF. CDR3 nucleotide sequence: TGTGCCAGCAGTGAATATCGGGCCGGCGGCTACGAGCAGTACTTC.

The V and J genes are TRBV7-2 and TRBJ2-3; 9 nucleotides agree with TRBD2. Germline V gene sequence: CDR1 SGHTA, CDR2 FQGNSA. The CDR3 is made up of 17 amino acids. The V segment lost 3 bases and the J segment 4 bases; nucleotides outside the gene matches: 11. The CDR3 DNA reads TGTGCCAGCAGCTTCGTCCTTCTAGCGGGGTACCCAGATACGCAGTATTTT. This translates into CASSFVLLAGYPDTQYF.

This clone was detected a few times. CDR3 in DNA: TGTGCCAGCAGCTCACTAGGGAAGTGGGGTTCTAGCACAGATACGCAGTATTTT. Protein sequence: CASSSLGKWGSSTDTQYF. The chain recombines TRBV13 with TRBJ2-3, with a possible D match to TRBD2 (5 bases). This CDR3 comprises 18 residues. Germline V gives CDR1 PRHDT, CDR2 FYEKMQ (reference sequence). The V and J ends lost 4 bases and 0 bases respectively, with 20 bases between them.

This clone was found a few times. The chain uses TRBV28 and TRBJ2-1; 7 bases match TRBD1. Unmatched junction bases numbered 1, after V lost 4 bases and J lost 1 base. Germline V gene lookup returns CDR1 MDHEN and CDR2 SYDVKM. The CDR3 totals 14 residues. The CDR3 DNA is TGTGCCAGCAGTTACAGGGGATCCTACAATGAGCAGTTCTTC. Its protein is CASSYRGSYNEQFF. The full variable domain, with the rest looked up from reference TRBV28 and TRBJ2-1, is DVKVTQSSRYLVKRTGEKVFLECVQDMDHENMFWYRQDPGLGLRLIYFSYDVKMKEKGDIPEGYSVSREKKERFSLILESASTNQTSMYLCASSYRGSYNEQFFGPGTRLTVL.

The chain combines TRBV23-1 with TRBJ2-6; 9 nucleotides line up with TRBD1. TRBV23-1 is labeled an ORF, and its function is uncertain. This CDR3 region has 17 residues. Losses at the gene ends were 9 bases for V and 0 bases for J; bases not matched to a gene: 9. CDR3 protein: CASLWDRVSSGANVLTF. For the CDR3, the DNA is TGCGCCAGTCTCTGGGACAGGGTTAGCTCTGGGGCCAACGTCCTGACTTTC.

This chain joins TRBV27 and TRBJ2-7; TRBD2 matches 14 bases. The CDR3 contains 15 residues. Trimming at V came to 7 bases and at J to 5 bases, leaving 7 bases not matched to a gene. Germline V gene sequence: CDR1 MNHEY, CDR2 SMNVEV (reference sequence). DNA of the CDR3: TGTGCCAGCAAGGGACTAGCGGGAGACCCCCACGAGCAGTACTTC. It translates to CASKGLAGDPHEQYF.

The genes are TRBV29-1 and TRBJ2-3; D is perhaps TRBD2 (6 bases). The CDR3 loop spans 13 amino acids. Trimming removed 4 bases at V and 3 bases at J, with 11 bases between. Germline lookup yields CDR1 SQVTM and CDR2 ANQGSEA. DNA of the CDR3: TGCAGCGTTGCCCGGGGGATGACAGATACGCAGTATTTT. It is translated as CSVARGMTDTQYF.

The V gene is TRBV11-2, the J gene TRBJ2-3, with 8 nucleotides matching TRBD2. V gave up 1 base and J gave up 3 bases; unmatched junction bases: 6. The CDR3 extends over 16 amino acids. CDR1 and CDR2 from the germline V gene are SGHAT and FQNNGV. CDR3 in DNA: TGTGCCAGCAGCTTAGGACTAGCGCTCGGTACAGATACGCAGTATTTT. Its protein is CASSLGLALGTDTQYF.

This CDR3 is CASSHAGTSGYNEQFF. The CDR3 DNA is TGCGCCAGCAGCCACGCCGGGACTAGCGGCTACAATGAGCAGTTCTTC. The chain uses TRBV4-3 and TRBJ2-1, with TRBD2 matching 11 bases. Per germline, CDR1 LGHNA and CDR2 YSLEER. CDR3 length: 16 amino acids. V lost 3 bases and J lost 3; bases outside the gene matches: 4.